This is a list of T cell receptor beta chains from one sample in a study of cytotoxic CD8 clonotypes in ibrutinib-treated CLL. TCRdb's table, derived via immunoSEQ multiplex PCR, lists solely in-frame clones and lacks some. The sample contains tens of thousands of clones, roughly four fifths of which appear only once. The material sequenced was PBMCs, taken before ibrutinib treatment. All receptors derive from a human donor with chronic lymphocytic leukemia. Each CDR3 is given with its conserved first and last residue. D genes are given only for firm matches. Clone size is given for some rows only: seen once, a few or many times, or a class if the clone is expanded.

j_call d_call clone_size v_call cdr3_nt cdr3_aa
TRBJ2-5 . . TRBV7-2 TGTGCCAGCAGCTCCCGGGGCCAAGAGACCCAGTACTTC CASSSRGQETQYF
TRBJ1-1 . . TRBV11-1 TGTGCCAGCAGCCCCCGCGGGACGGTGAACACTGAAGCTTTCTTT CASSPRGTVNTEAFF
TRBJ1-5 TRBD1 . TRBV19 TGTGCCGTTTATCGAGAGACAGGGAGCCTTAGCAATCAGCCCCAGCATTTT CAVYRETGSLSNQPQHF
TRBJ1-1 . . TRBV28 TGTGCCAGCAGGGCAGTGGGGGGGGCCTACACTGAAGCTTTCTTT CASRAVGGAYTEAFF
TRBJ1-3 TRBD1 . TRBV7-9 TGTGCCAGCAGCTTAAGGCAGGGGGCTGGAAACACCATATATTTT CASSLRQGAGNTIYF
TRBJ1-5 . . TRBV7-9 TGTGCCAGCAGCTCCGGGGCATTCAGCAATCAGCCCCAGCATTTT CASSSGAFSNQPQHF
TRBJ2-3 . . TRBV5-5 TGTGCCAGCAGCTTCCCCGGGACAGATACGCAGTATTTT CASSFPGTDTQYF
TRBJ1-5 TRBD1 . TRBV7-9 TGTGCCAGCAGCTCCCGGGACAGGGGCCATCAGCCCCAGCATTTT CASSSRDRGHQPQHF
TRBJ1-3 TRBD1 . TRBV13 TGTGCCAGCAGCCCCCGACGACAGGGTCCTGGAAACACCATATATTTT CASSPRRQGPGNTIYF
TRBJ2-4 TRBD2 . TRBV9 TGTGCCAGCAGCCCCGGGACTAGCGGGAGGGGGGCCAAAAACATTCAGTACTTC CASSPGTSGRGAKNIQYF
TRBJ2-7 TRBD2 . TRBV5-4 TGTGCCAGCAGCTCGTGGACTAGTGACGAGCAGTACTTC CASSSWTSDEQYF
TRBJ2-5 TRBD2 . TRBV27 TGTGCCAGCAGCTTCGGACTAGCGGGAGGGAGGGGGGAGACCCAGTACTTC CASSFGLAGGRGETQYF
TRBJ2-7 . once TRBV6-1 TGTGCCAGCAAAATGGTCCTAGCACTAAACTACGAGCAGTACTTC CASKMVLALNYEQYF
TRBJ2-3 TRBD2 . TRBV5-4 TGTGCCAGCAGCCTAACTGGTAGCGGGAGGGCAGATACGCAGTATTTT CASSLTGSGRADTQYF
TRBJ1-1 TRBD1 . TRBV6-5 TGTGCCAGCAGGGCTAGGACAGGGGTAGGGGGTGAAGCTTTCTTT CASRARTGVGGEAFF
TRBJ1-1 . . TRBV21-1 TGTGCCAGCAGCACAATTAACACTGAAGCTTTCTTT CASSTINTEAFF
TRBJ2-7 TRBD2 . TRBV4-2 TGTGCCAGCAGCCAAGACCAGGGGAGGCGGGGGGGCCTGGACGAGCAGTACTTC CASSQDQGRRGGLDEQYF
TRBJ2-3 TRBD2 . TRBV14 TGTGCCAGCAGCCCTGGACTAGCGGGGAAGACAGATACGCAGTATTTT CASSPGLAGKTDTQYF
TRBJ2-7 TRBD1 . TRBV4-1 TGCGCCAGCAGCCAACAACAGGGGGCGGGGTCCTACGAGCAGTACTTC CASSQQQGAGSYEQYF
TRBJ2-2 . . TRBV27 TGTGCCAGCAGCTATAGGGACTCCGCTCGGGGGGAGCTGTTTTTT CASSYRDSARGELFF